These T cell receptor beta chains were read from a single sample in a study of blood T cells in healthy people across ages. MiXCR, run by TCRdb on the 5' RACE reads, gives a single entry per CDR3 protein. The top ten clones hold roughly 17% of a sample with approximately 810,000 distinct CDR3 sequences, under 30% of them seen once. Sequences were obtained from blood. The receptors here all came from a woman at least 80 years old in good health. CDR3s include the opening cysteine and the closing phenylalanine or tryptophan. The D gene is left open where the match is weak. The size of a clone is reported for some rows only, either as once, few or many, or as a class for expanded clones.

j_gene | d_gene | abundance | v_gene | CDR3aa | CDR3nt
TRBJ1-2 | TRBD1 | . | TRBV7-2 | CASSLGTGGAGRRYGYTF | TGTGCCAGCAGCTTAGGGACAGGGGGCGCAGGGCGTCGCTATGGCTACACCTTC
TRBJ1-6 | TRBD1 | . | TRBV2 | CASSEGDRGYNSPLHF | TGTGCCAGCAGTGAAGGTGACAGGGGGTATAATTCACCCCTCCACTTT
TRBJ2-7 | TRBD1 | many | TRBV28 | CASSVRGQGGYEQYF | TGTGCCAGCAGCGTTCGGGGACAGGGTGGCTACGAGCAGTACTTC
TRBJ1-1 | . | . | TRBV5-1 | CASRISPSTTPNTEAFF | TGCGCCAGCCGTATATCCCCATCTACTACACCTAACACTGAAGCTTTCTTT
TRBJ1-3 | . | . | TRBV4-2 | CASSQTSGNTIYF | TGTGCCAGCAGCCAAACCTCTGGAAACACCATATATTTT
TRBJ1-5 | . | . | TRBV7-9 | CASSRWGNQPQHF | TGTGCCAGCAGCCGGTGGGGTAATCAGCCCCAGCATTTT
TRBJ2-2 | TRBD2 | . | TRBV7-7 | CATAGGSTGELFF | TGTGCCACGGCGGGAGGGAGCACCGGGGAGCTGTTTTTT
TRBJ2-7 | TRBD1 | . | TRBV28 | CASISGDRVYEQYF | TGTGCCAGCATCTCGGGGGACAGGGTCTACGAGCAGTACTTC
TRBJ2-7 | TRBD2 | many | TRBV5-6 | CASSTGTSGFYEQYF | TGTGCCAGCAGCACCGGGACTAGCGGATTCTACGAGCAGTACTTC
TRBJ1-4 | . | . | TRBV18 | CASSPRGGSLNEKLFF | TGTGCCAGCTCACCTCGAGGGGGGTCTCTTAATGAAAAACTGTTTTTT
TRBJ2-7 | TRBD1 | . | TRBV28 | CASSQGQEVYEQYF | TGTGCCAGCAGTCAGGGACAGGAAGTTTACGAGCAGTACTTC
TRBJ2-2 | . | . | TRBV6-6 | CASSYSYWTAGTGEQFF | TGTGCCAGCAGTTACTCTTATTGGACGGCCGGCACCGGGGAGCAGTTTTTT
TRBJ1-2 | . | . | TRBV6-5 | CATGVNYGHTF | TGTGCCACGGGGGTCAACTATGGCCACACCTTC
TRBJ2-2 | . | . | TRBV7-2 | CVSSPYIWNTGELFF | TGTGTCAGCAGCCCCTACATCTGGAACACCGGGGAGCTGTTTTTT
TRBJ2-3 | . | few | TRBV29-1 | CSAYNTDTQYF | TGCAGCGCCTACAACACAGATACGCAGTATTTT
TRBJ2-6 | . | many | TRBV7-9 | CASAAGANVLTF | TGTGCCAGCGCCGCCGGGGCCAACGTCCTGACTTTC
TRBJ2-1 | . | many | TRBV27 | CASSLFGSYNEQFF | TGTGCCAGCAGTTTATTTGGATCCTACAATGAGCAGTTCTTC
TRBJ1-2 | . | many | TRBV2 | CASSEAGSHGYTF | TGTGCCAGCAGTGAAGCGGGCAGCCATGGCTACACCTTC
TRBJ1-2 | . | many | TRBV5-1 | CASSLGFGYTF | TGCGCCAGCAGCTTAGGGTTTGGCTACACCTTC
TRBJ1-1 | . | many | TRBV6-6 | CASSFEGMNTEAFF | TGTGCCAGCAGTTTCGAGGGTATGAACACTGAAGCTTTCTTT
TRBJ2-1 | . | . | TRBV5-5 | CASGLTGKSYNEQFF | TGTGCCAGCGGCCTAACAGGGAAATCCTACAATGAGCAGTTCTTC
TRBJ1-1 | TRBD1 | many | TRBV28 | CASTSRGRTEAFF | TGTGCCAGCACCAGCAGGGGGCGAACTGAAGCTTTCTTT
TRBJ2-1 | . | many | TRBV4-3 | CASSQEQYWNEQFF | TGCGCCAGCAGCCAAGAGCAGTACTGGAATGAGCAGTTCTTC
TRBJ2-5 | . | many | TRBV7-9 | CASTREETQYF | TGTGCCAGCACCAGAGAGGAGACCCAGTACTTC
TRBJ1-6 | TRBD1 | few | TRBV18 | CASSIDRAVGNSPLHF | TGTGCCAGCTCAATCGACAGGGCTGTGGGTAATTCACCCCTCCACTTT
TRBJ2-7 | . | many | TRBV20-1 | CSAAASQGFAYEQYF | TGCAGTGCCGCTGCATCCCAGGGTTTCGCCTACGAGCAGTACTTC
TRBJ2-3 | . | . | TRBV18 | CASSPLASRSTDTQYF | TGTGCCAGCTCACCACTAGCCTCGAGGAGCACAGATACGCAGTATTTT
TRBJ2-1 | TRBD2 | . | TRBV12-3/TRBV12-4 | CASSLVSGGDNEQFF | TGTGCCAGCAGTTTAGTAAGCGGGGGAGACAATGAGCAGTTCTTC
TRBJ1-2 | . | many | TRBV14 | CASSQVTVQGYTF | TGTGCCAGCAGCCAAGTGACAGTACAAGGCTACACCTTC